This T cell receptor beta chain was retrieved from a study of cytomegalovirus exposure and HLA in healthy donors. On the study more broadly: The 95 to 150 validation repertoires were produced on the same platform as the roughly 690 repertoires of the first cohort. This was reported in a later analysis. Study-wide points: Among TCR beta chains, those listed as cytomegalovirus-associated numbered about 160.

TCRdb's copy holds only in-frame clones and misses some; the assay was immunoSEQ multiplex PCR. The data show around 400,000 clones, 80% to 90% seen once. Note on this clone: The target antigen is unknown.

V shed 10 bases and J 8 bases; nucleotides not matched to a gene: 17. CDR1 is MDHEN and CDR2 is SYDVKM in the germline V gene. This CDR3 is 15 amino acids long. The sequence was obtained from a woman in her late teens or twenties in good health and CMV-seronegative. The chain couples TRBV28 to TRBJ2-1, with TRBD2 identical over 7 bases. Sample: PBMCs. The CDR3 region has the DNA TGTGCCACCCACCGTCTCGGGAGGCCGTTGGATGAGCAGTTCTTC. It is translated as CATHRLGRPLDEQFF.